This is a list of T cell receptor beta chains from one sample in a study of control samples from healthy donors and cancer patients. The assay was immunoSEQ multiplex PCR, and TCRdb's table has in-frame clones only and misses some. Among 95,000 to 120,000 clones, around four fifths were seen once, and the ten largest hold approximately 6.7%. The sequenced material came from blood. These TCRs come from a man aged 18 to 30 in good health. The conserved cysteine and the conserved F or W are not part of the CDR3 here.

>TRBV27|TRBJ2-2
ASSFLAGGPPGELF
>TRBV6-1|TRBJ1-5
ASSETHRYQPQH
>TRBV19|TRBJ1-5
ASSTTGIGNQPQH
>TRBV27|TRBJ2-1
ASSLRGYNEQF
>TRBV4-3|TRBJ1-4
ASSQWAVNEKLF
>TRBV5-8|TRBJ2-3
ASSSGVTLTDTQY
>TRBV19|TRBJ1-1
ASDNRGRAEAF
>TRBV4-1|TRBJ1-1
ASSQAGALNTEAF
>TRBV6-5|TRBJ1-1
ASRDRGANTEAF
>TRBV5-1|TRBJ2-7
ASSFGTGAAYEQY
>TRBV6-6|TRBJ2-1
ASLEVNEQF
>TRBV30|TRBJ1-2
AWGGGNYGYT
>TRBV24-1|TRBJ2-7
ATSDRETYEQY
>TRBV18|TRBJ1-2
ASSAGTGTYGYT
>TRBV28|TRBJ1-2
AGSPGSYGYT
>TRBV5-1|TRBJ1-1
ASSLGTGGAGYNTEAF
>TRBV5-1|TRBJ2-5
ASSRSGAGSETQY
>TRBV27|TRBJ2-2
ASSPLGTGSRELF
>TRBV2|TRBJ2-2
ASIFGGNTGELF
>TRBV6-5|TRBJ1-1
ATIPRPLVRTEAF
>TRBV28|TRBJ1-1
ASSPKPGQPNTEAF
>TRBV12-2|TRBJ2-5
ASRSLGTNEPQETQY
>TRBV9|TRBJ2-5
ASSMSETQY
>TRBV15|TRBJ1-5
ATSSFTGYSNQPQH
>TRBV2|TRBJ1-1
ASSVWGNTEAF
>TRBV7-6|TRBJ1-6
ASSLGHESALH
>TRBV29-1|TRBJ2-1
SVGLAGAPLEQF
>TRBV5-1|TRBJ2-3
ASSYQGGTDTQY
>TRBV30|TRBJ1-1
AWSPIEGFEAF
>TRBV6-6|TRBJ2-3
ASSHPGLAGGGSTDTQY